Listed below are T cell receptor beta chains from one sample, sequenced in a study of cytomegalovirus exposure and HLA in healthy donors. Clones were sequenced by immunoSEQ multiplex PCR, and TCRdb holds only the in-frame ones, with some missing. This sample has a few hundred thousand clones, with about 93% found just once. The sample comprised PBMCs. The receptors here all came from a girl aged 2-10 years in good health and CMV-seronegative. Both conserved end residues are part of each CDR3. The order of the fields is J gene, clone size, D gene, V gene, CDR3 protein, CDR3 DNA. A D gene is named only where the DNA matches it firmly. Not all rows give a size; the values are once, few, many and, for expanded clones, a class.

j_call: TRBJ2-4
clone_size: NA
d_call: NA
v_call: TRBV14
cdr3_aa: CASSQVGMDQNIQYF
cdr3_nt: TGTGCCAGCAGCCAAGTCGGGATGGATCAAAACATTCAGTACTTC

j_call: TRBJ2-7
clone_size: NA
d_call: TRBD2
v_call: TRBV9
cdr3_aa: CASSVGGTSGGADEQYF
cdr3_nt: TGTGCCAGCAGCGTAGGTGGTACTAGCGGGGGAGCAGACGAGCAGTACTTC

j_call: TRBJ1-4
clone_size: NA
d_call: TRBD1
v_call: TRBV14
cdr3_aa: CASSQPGQGEKLFF
cdr3_nt: TGTGCCAGCAGCCAGCCGGGACAGGGTGAAAAACTGTTTTTT

j_call: TRBJ2-1
clone_size: NA
d_call: TRBD1
v_call: TRBV19
cdr3_aa: CASSPRTGEDYNEQFF
cdr3_nt: TGTGCCAGTAGTCCCCGGACAGGGGAGGACTACAATGAGCAGTTCTTC

j_call: TRBJ2-7
clone_size: NA
d_call: TRBD1
v_call: TRBV9
cdr3_aa: CASSAPTGSEQYF
cdr3_nt: TGTGCCAGCAGCGCCCCGACAGGGTCCGAGCAGTACTTC

j_call: TRBJ1-1
clone_size: NA
d_call: NA
v_call: TRBV6-1
cdr3_aa: CASTWGGNTEAFF
cdr3_nt: TGTGCCAGCACCTGGGGGGGGAACACTGAAGCTTTCTTT

j_call: TRBJ1-1
clone_size: few
d_call: TRBD1
v_call: TRBV2
cdr3_aa: CASRGQANTEAFF
cdr3_nt: TGTGCCAGCAGAGGACAGGCGAACACTGAAGCTTTCTTT

j_call: TRBJ1-3
clone_size: NA
d_call: NA
v_call: TRBV11-2
cdr3_aa: CASSHTQAKDTIYF
cdr3_nt: TGTGCCAGCAGCCATACCCAGGCCAAGGACACCATATATTTT

j_call: TRBJ2-1
clone_size: NA
d_call: NA
v_call: TRBV10-3
cdr3_aa: CATAPGNEQFF
cdr3_nt: TGTGCCACTGCTCCGGGGAATGAGCAGTTCTTC

j_call: TRBJ1-5
clone_size: few
d_call: TRBD1
v_call: TRBV7-9
cdr3_aa: CASSSQGESAPQHF
cdr3_nt: TGTGCCAGCAGCTCCCAGGGGGAGAGTGCGCCCCAGCATTTT

j_call: TRBJ2-7
clone_size: once
d_call: TRBD2
v_call: TRBV5-1
cdr3_aa: CASSRTSGNEQYF
cdr3_nt: TGCGCCAGCAGCCGGACTAGCGGGAACGAGCAGTACTTC

j_call: TRBJ2-3
clone_size: NA
d_call: TRBD2
v_call: TRBV9
cdr3_aa: CASSPGRGPTTDTQYF
cdr3_nt: TGTGCCAGCAGCCCAGGGAGGGGTCCCACAACGGATACGCAGTATTTT

j_call: TRBJ1-2
clone_size: NA
d_call: TRBD1
v_call: TRBV2
cdr3_aa: CASSEEPGGLAYGYTF
cdr3_nt: TGTGCCAGCAGTGAAGAGCCAGGGGGCTTGGCCTATGGCTACACCTTC

j_call: TRBJ2-2
clone_size: NA
d_call: TRBD2
v_call: TRBV4-1
cdr3_aa: CASSQPTSGRARGELFF
cdr3_nt: TGCGCCAGCAGCCAACCTACTAGCGGGAGGGCCAGGGGGGAGCTGTTTTTT

j_call: TRBJ1-5
clone_size: NA
d_call: NA
v_call: TRBV5-1
cdr3_aa: CASSLDGDSNQPQHF
cdr3_nt: TGCGCCAGCAGCTTGGACGGGGATAGCAATCAGCCCCAGCATTTT

j_call: TRBJ2-3
clone_size: NA
d_call: NA
v_call: TRBV5-1
cdr3_aa: CASSSSDTQYF
cdr3_nt: TGCGCCAGCAGCTCCTCAGATACGCAGTATTTT

j_call: TRBJ1-5
clone_size: NA
d_call: TRBD1
v_call: TRBV10-3
cdr3_aa: CAISDSARTGGTGNQPQHF
cdr3_nt: TGTGCCATCAGTGACTCTGCCCGGACAGGGGGCACGGGCAATCAGCCCCAGCATTTT

j_call: TRBJ2-1
clone_size: NA
d_call: NA
v_call: TRBV7-3
cdr3_aa: CASRGGKADEQFF
cdr3_nt: TGTGCCAGCCGGGGCGGGAAAGCGGATGAGCAGTTCTTC

j_call: TRBJ1-6
clone_size: NA
d_call: NA
v_call: TRBV18
cdr3_aa: CASSPSGYNSPLHF
cdr3_nt: TGTGCCAGCTCCCCATCGGGGTATAATTCACCCCTCCACTTT

j_call: TRBJ1-5
clone_size: NA
d_call: TRBD1
v_call: TRBV9
cdr3_aa: CASSVGAGGANNQPQHF
cdr3_nt: TGTGCCAGCAGCGTAGGGGCAGGGGGCGCGAACAATCAGCCCCAGCATTTT

j_call: TRBJ2-1
clone_size: NA
d_call: NA
v_call: TRBV13
cdr3_aa: CASSSSRDTSSYNEQFF
cdr3_nt: TGTGCCAGCAGCTCATCCCGGGACACGAGCTCCTACAATGAGCAGTTCTTC

j_call: TRBJ2-3
clone_size: NA
d_call: NA
v_call: TRBV2
cdr3_aa: CAEAKGADTQYF
cdr3_nt: TGTGCCGAAGCAAAGGGAGCAGATACGCAGTATTTT

j_call: TRBJ2-1
clone_size: once
d_call: TRBD2
v_call: TRBV5-4
cdr3_aa: CASSKGLANVVNEQFF
cdr3_nt: TGTGCCAGCAGCAAGGGACTAGCTAACGTCGTGAATGAGCAGTTCTTC

j_call: TRBJ2-1
clone_size: NA
d_call: NA
v_call: TRBV4-1
cdr3_aa: CASSPGQLNEQFF
cdr3_nt: TGCGCCAGCAGCCCAGGCCAACTGAATGAGCAGTTCTTC

j_call: TRBJ1-6
clone_size: NA
d_call: NA
v_call: TRBV6-4
cdr3_aa: CASSEEGFSPLHF
cdr3_nt: TGTGCCAGCAGTGAGGAGGGATTTTCACCCCTCCACTTT

j_call: TRBJ2-2
clone_size: NA
d_call: TRBD1
v_call: TRBV5-1
cdr3_aa: CASSWLQGALHTGELFF
cdr3_nt: TGCGCCAGCAGCTGGTTACAGGGGGCCTTACACACCGGGGAGCTGTTTTTT

j_call: TRBJ1-3
clone_size: NA
d_call: TRBD1
v_call: TRBV5-1
cdr3_aa: CASSLGTGVDTIYF
cdr3_nt: TGCGCCAGCAGCTTGGGGACAGGGGTAGACACCATATATTTT

j_call: TRBJ2-7
clone_size: NA
d_call: NA
v_call: TRBV4-1
cdr3_aa: CASSQERFQGQYF
cdr3_nt: TGCGCCAGCAGCCAAGAGCGGTTTCAGGGGCAGTACTTC

j_call: TRBJ2-7
clone_size: NA
d_call: TRBD2
v_call: TRBV20-1
cdr3_aa: CSARGAGEQYF
cdr3_nt: TGCAGTGCTAGAGGAGCGGGGGAGCAGTACTTC

j_call: TRBJ2-2
clone_size: NA
d_call: TRBD1
v_call: TRBV6-4
cdr3_aa: CASSERGQTNTGELFF
cdr3_nt: TGTGCCAGCAGTGAAAGGGGACAGACGAACACCGGGGAGCTGTTTTTT

j_call: TRBJ2-7
clone_size: NA
d_call: NA
v_call: TRBV19
cdr3_aa: CASSIGGLGLYEQYF
cdr3_nt: TGTGCCAGTAGTATCGGGGGATTGGGTCTTTACGAGCAGTACTTC

j_call: TRBJ2-1
clone_size: NA
d_call: TRBD2
v_call: TRBV2
cdr3_aa: CASSERLAGGQEQFF
cdr3_nt: TGTGCCAGCAGTGAGCGGCTAGCGGGAGGCCAAGAGCAGTTCTTC

j_call: TRBJ2-3
clone_size: NA
d_call: NA
v_call: TRBV5-1
cdr3_aa: CASSPGWADTDTQYF
cdr3_nt: TGCGCCAGCAGCCCGGGGTGGGCAGACACAGATACGCAGTATTTT

j_call: TRBJ1-6
clone_size: once
d_call: TRBD1
v_call: TRBV6-6
cdr3_aa: CASSYSGTGRNSPLHF
cdr3_nt: TGTGCCAGCAGTTACTCGGGGACAGGGAGGAATTCACCCCTCCACTTT

j_call: TRBJ2-1
clone_size: NA
d_call: NA
v_call: TRBV19
cdr3_aa: CASSIDPGDGYEQFF
cdr3_nt: TGTGCCAGTAGTATAGATCCGGGGGACGGGTATGAGCAGTTCTTC

j_call: TRBJ1-1
clone_size: NA
d_call: NA
v_call: TRBV20-1
cdr3_aa: CSPAKDFEAFF
cdr3_nt: TGCAGTCCCGCGAAGGACTTCGAAGCTTTCTTT

j_call: TRBJ2-1
clone_size: NA
d_call: TRBD2
v_call: TRBV11-2
cdr3_aa: CASSLGPSGSEQFF
cdr3_nt: TGTGCCAGCAGCTTAGGTCCTAGCGGGAGTGAGCAGTTCTTC

j_call: TRBJ2-5
clone_size: NA
d_call: TRBD2
v_call: TRBV10-1
cdr3_aa: CASSPGLALQETQYF
cdr3_nt: TGCGCCAGCAGTCCGGGACTAGCGCTCCAAGAGACCCAGTACTTC

j_call: TRBJ1-2
clone_size: NA
d_call: TRBD1
v_call: TRBV27
cdr3_aa: CASSLSHLETGLYGYTF
cdr3_nt: TGTGCCAGCAGTTTATCACATCTTGAGACAGGGCTCTATGGCTACACCTTC

j_call: TRBJ2-5
clone_size: NA
d_call: NA
v_call: TRBV6-5
cdr3_aa: CASSFMRGTQETQYF
cdr3_nt: TGTGCCAGCAGTTTTATGAGGGGGACCCAAGAGACCCAGTACTTC

j_call: TRBJ1-1
clone_size: NA
d_call: TRBD1
v_call: TRBV30
cdr3_aa: CAWSFGQGALKNEAFF
cdr3_nt: TGTGCCTGGAGTTTCGGACAGGGGGCACTGAAAAATGAAGCTTTCTTT

j_call: TRBJ1-2
clone_size: NA
d_call: NA
v_call: TRBV7-9
cdr3_aa: CASSLAPAGTYGYTF
cdr3_nt: TGTGCCAGCAGCTTAGCCCCCGCAGGAACCTATGGCTACACCTTC

j_call: TRBJ1-1
clone_size: NA
d_call: NA
v_call: TRBV6-1
cdr3_aa: CASRADMNTEAFF
cdr3_nt: TGTGCCAGCAGGGCAGACATGAACACTGAAGCTTTCTTT

j_call: TRBJ2-1
clone_size: NA
d_call: TRBD1
v_call: TRBV30
cdr3_aa: CAWSSGTGPYNEQFF
cdr3_nt: TGTGCCTGGAGCTCCGGGACAGGACCTTACAATGAGCAGTTCTTC

j_call: TRBJ2-1
clone_size: NA
d_call: TRBD2
v_call: TRBV29-1
cdr3_aa: CSVETSGGARYNEQFF
cdr3_nt: TGCAGCGTTGAAACTAGCGGGGGGGCGAGATACAATGAGCAGTTCTTC

j_call: TRBJ2-5
clone_size: NA
d_call: NA
v_call: TRBV6-1
cdr3_aa: CASSPRVRSQETQYF
cdr3_nt: TGTGCCAGCAGTCCCAGGGTACGTAGCCAAGAGACCCAGTACTTC

j_call: TRBJ1-1
clone_size: NA
d_call: TRBD1
v_call: TRBV13
cdr3_aa: CASSTGQGNTEAFF
cdr3_nt: TGTGCCAGCAGCACCGGACAGGGCAACACTGAAGCTTTCTTT

j_call: TRBJ2-5
clone_size: NA
d_call: TRBD2
v_call: TRBV9
cdr3_aa: CASSTGLAGWSQYF
cdr3_nt: TGTGCCAGCAGCACAGGACTAGCGGGGTGGTCCCAGTACTTC

j_call: TRBJ2-7
clone_size: NA
d_call: NA
v_call: TRBV10-1
cdr3_aa: CASSESRRSYEQYF
cdr3_nt: TGCGCCAGCAGTGAGTCGAGGCGCTCCTACGAGCAGTACTTC

j_call: TRBJ1-2
clone_size: few
d_call: TRBD1
v_call: TRBV15
cdr3_aa: CATSRDKGWQGAEGYTF
cdr3_nt: TGTGCCACCAGCAGAGATAAGGGGTGGCAGGGGGCAGAAGGCTACACCTTC

j_call: TRBJ1-1
clone_size: NA
d_call: NA
v_call: TRBV29-1
cdr3_aa: CSVSSGAFF
cdr3_nt: TGCAGCGTTTCAAGCGGGGCTTTCTTT

j_call: TRBJ1-2
clone_size: NA
d_call: NA
v_call: TRBV28
cdr3_aa: CASSPGDREHGYTF
cdr3_nt: TGTGCCAGCAGCCCTGGGGACCGGGAGCATGGCTACACCTTC